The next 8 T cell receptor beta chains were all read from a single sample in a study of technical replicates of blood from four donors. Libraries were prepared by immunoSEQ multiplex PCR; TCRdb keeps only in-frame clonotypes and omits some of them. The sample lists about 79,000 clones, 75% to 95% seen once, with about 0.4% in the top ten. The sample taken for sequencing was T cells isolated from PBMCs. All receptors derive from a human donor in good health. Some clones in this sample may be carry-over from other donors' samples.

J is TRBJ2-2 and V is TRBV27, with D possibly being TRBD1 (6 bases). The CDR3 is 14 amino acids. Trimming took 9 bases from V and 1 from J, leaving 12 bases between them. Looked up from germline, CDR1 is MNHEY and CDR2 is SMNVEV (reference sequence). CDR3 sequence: CASSTGLNTGELFF. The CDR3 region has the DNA TGTGCCAGTAGTACAGGGCTGAACACCGGGGAGCTGTTTTTT.

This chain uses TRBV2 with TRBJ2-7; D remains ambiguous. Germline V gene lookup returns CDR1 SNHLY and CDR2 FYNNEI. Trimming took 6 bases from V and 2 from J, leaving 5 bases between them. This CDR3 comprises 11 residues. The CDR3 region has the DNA TGTGCCAGCAGCCAAACCTACGAGCAGTACTTC. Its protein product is CASSQTYEQYF.

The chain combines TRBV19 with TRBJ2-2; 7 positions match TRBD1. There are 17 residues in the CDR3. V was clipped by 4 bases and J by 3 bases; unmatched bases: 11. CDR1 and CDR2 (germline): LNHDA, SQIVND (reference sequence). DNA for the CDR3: TGTGCCAGTAGTAGACAAATACAGGGGTCTTACACCGGGGAGCTGTTTTTT. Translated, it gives CASSRQIQGSYTGELFF.

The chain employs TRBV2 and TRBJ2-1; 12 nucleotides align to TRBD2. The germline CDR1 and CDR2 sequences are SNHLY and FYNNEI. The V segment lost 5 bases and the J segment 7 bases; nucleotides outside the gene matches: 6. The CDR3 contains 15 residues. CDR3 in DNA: TGTGCCAGCAGTATGACTAGCGGGAGAATTAATGAGCAGTTCTTC. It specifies CASSMTSGRINEQFF.

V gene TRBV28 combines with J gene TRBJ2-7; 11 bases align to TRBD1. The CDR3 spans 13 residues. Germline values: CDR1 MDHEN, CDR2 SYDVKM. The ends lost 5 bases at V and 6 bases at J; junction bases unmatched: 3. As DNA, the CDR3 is TGTGCCAGCAGTGGACAGGGGGCTGGCGAGCAGTACTTC. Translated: CASSGQGAGEQYF.

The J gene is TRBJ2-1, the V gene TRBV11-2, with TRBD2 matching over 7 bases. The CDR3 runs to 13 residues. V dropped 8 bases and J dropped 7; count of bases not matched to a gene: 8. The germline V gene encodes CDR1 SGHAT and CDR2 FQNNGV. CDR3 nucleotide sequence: TGTGCCAGCCGGGACTACACAGTTAATGAGCAGTTCTTC. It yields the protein CASRDYTVNEQFF. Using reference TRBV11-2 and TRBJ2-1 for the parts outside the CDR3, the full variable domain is EAGVAQSPRYKIIEKRQSVAFWCNPISGHATLYWYQQILGQGPKLLIQFQNNGVVDDSQLPKDRFSAERLKGVDSTLKIQPAKLEDSAVYLCASRDYTVNEQFFGPGTRLTVL.

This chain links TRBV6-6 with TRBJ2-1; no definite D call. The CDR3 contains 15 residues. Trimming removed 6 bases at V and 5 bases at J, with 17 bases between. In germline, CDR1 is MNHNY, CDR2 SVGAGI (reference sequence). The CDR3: CASSLNFISHNEQFF. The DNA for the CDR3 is TGTGCCAGCAGCCTTAATTTCATAAGCCACAATGAGCAGTTCTTC.

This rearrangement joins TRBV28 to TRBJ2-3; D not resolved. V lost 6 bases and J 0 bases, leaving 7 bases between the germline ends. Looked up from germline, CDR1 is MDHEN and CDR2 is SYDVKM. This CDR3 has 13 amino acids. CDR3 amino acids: CASSPVSTDTQYF. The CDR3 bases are TGTGCCAGCAGCCCGGTTAGCACAGATACGCAGTATTTT.